A selection of T cell receptor beta chains follows, all from one sample in a study of molecular identifiers for immune sequencing clone quantification. TCRdb analysed the PCR reads with MiXCR anew, one entry per CDR3 protein. The data hold about 640,000 distinct CDR3 sequences, with 15% to 20% observed a single time. Material for sequencing was naive CD8+ T cells from blood, with Jurkat cell RNA spiked in. The receptors originated from a human donor in good health. Some libraries in this study had Jurkat cell RNA spiked in. Each CDR3 is given with its conserved first and last residue. The order of the fields is J gene, D gene, V gene, CDR3 protein. A D gene is named only where the DNA matches it firmly.

J: TRBJ1-1
D: -
V: TRBV4-3
CDR3: CASSQGTNQGLTEAFF

J: TRBJ2-7
D: -
V: TRBV29-1
CDR3: CSVDLTDSYEQYF

J: TRBJ2-1
D: TRBD2
V: TRBV4-1
CDR3: CASSPGTSGSYNEQFF

J: TRBJ1-1
D: -
V: TRBV6-5
CDR3: CASSLLRGTMNTEASF

J: TRBJ2-7
D: -
V: TRBV10-3
CDR3: CATGTESSYEQYF

J: TRBJ2-3
D: TRBD2
V: TRBV30
CDR3: CAWSEAGGWEDTQYF

J: TRBJ1-5
D: TRBD1
V: TRBV4-3
CDR3: CASSPNRGDQPQHF

J: TRBJ1-1
D: -
V: TRBV29-1
CDR3: CSVEFPNTEAFF

J: TRBJ2-7
D: -
V: TRBV27
CDR3: CASAKDLSSYEQYF

J: TRBJ2-3
D: TRBD2
V: TRBV5-1
CDR3: CASSLLASGNTDTQYF

J: TRBJ2-3
D: TRBD2
V: TRBV3-1
CDR3: CASSQVASGGATPTDTQYF

J: TRBJ2-7
D: -
V: TRBV4-3
CDR3: CASSQAGPSTYEQYF

J: TRBJ1-1
D: -
V: TRBV7-2
CDR3: CASSFGLGGTEAFF

J: TRBJ2-3
D: TRBD2
V: TRBV7-9
CDR3: CASSPIAGGPGDTQYF

J: TRBJ2-3
D: -
V: TRBV4-2
CDR3: CASSQGPRQTTTDTQYF

J: TRBJ2-7
D: -
V: TRBV27
CDR3: CASSFGQGGPYEQYF

J: TRBJ2-3
D: TRBD2
V: TRBV7-2
CDR3: CASSLGATGTSGSDYTDTQYF

J: TRBJ2-5
D: TRBD2
V: TRBV29-1
CDR3: CSVERGAGGPQETQYF

J: TRBJ2-1
D: -
V: TRBV18
CDR3: CASSPPGSHNEQFF

J: TRBJ2-7
D: TRBD2
V: TRBV4-2
CDR3: CASSQSIGLAGVYEQYF

J: TRBJ2-5
D: TRBD1
V: TRBV9
CDR3: CASSNLEQGGSETQYF

J: TRBJ2-7
D: -
V: TRBV28
CDR3: CASSPRTVLGGEQYF